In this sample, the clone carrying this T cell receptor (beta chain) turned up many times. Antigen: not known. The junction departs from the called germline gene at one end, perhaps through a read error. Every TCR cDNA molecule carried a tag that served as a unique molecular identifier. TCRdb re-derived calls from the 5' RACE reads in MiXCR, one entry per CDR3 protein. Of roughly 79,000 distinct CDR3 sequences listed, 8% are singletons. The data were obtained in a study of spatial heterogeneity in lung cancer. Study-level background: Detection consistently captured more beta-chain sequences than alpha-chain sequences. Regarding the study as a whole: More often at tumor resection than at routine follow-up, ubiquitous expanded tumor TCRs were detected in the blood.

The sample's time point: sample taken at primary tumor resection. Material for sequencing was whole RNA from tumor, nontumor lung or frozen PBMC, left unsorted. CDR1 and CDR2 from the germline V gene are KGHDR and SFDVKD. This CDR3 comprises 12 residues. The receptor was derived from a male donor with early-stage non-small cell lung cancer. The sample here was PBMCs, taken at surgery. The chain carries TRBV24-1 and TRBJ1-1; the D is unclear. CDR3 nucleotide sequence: TGTGCCACCAGTGATCGAAGTTACCAGAGGGTCTTT. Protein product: CATSDRSYQRVF.